Each of the 10 T cell receptor beta chains below was sequenced from the same sample in a study of cytomegalovirus exposure and HLA in healthy donors. The PCR ran on 60 Vbeta and 13 Jbeta primers. Assay: immunoSEQ multiplex PCR; the TCRdb copy retains only in-frame clones and omits some. The sample consists of approximately 89,000 clones, roughly three quarters of them appearing once. Sequencing was done on a sample of PBMCs. The receptors shown here come from a man aged 25 to 40 in good health and CMV-seronegative.

The chain combines TRBV5-5 with TRBJ2-7; D uncertain. The germline V and J ends were trimmed by 2 bases and 2 bases, with 8 bases remaining between them. The CDR3 has 13 amino acids. Per the germline V gene, CDR1 is SGHKS and CDR2 is YYEKEE (reference sequence). CDR3 nucleotide sequence: TGTGCCAGCAGCTTAGCGCGTGCCTACGAGCAGTACTTC. Protein product: CASSLARAYEQYF.

The rearrangement uses TRBV9 and TRBJ2-3; TRBD1 might be the D (5 bases). V lost 4 bases, J lost 4 bases, and 16 bases lay in between. This CDR3 contains 15 residues. Per germline, CDR1 SGDLS and CDR2 YYNGEE. The CDR3 nucleotides are TGTGCCAGCAGCCCCCATGGGCAGGGTGCAGATACGCAGTATTTT. Its translation is CASSPHGQGADTQYF.

The chain combines TRBV11-2 with TRBJ2-1; 8 nucleotides match TRBD1. The CDR3 covers 15 residues. Germline lookup yields CDR1 SGHAT and CDR2 FQNNGV. Unmatched junction bases numbered 10, after V lost 4 bases and J lost 8 bases. The DNA of the CDR3 is TGTGCCAGCAGCTACCGGGACAGGTCCAAGGATGAGCAGTTCTTC. It codes for CASSYRDRSKDEQFF.

V is TRBV29-1 and J is TRBJ2-4; D call uncertain. The CDR3 loop spans 15 amino acids. V shed 5 bases and J shed 1 base, with 15 bases lying between them. Per germline, CDR1 SQVTM and CDR2 ANQGSEA. CDR3 protein: CSVKHRLKAKNIQYF. The CDR3 DNA follows: TGCAGCGTTAAACACCGTCTGAAGGCCAAAAACATTCAGTACTTC.

This chain joins TRBV28 and TRBJ2-7, with D maybe TRBD1 (6 bases). CDR1 is MDHEN, CDR2 SYDVKM, per germline. CDR3 length equals 14 residues. The germline V and J ends were trimmed by 3 bases and 2 bases, with 11 bases remaining between them. The CDR3 nucleotides are TGTGCCAGCAGTTTCGGGACACCTCCCTACGAGCAGTACTTC. Protein sequence: CASSFGTPPYEQYF.

This chain joins TRBV2 and TRBJ2-7; 7 bases match TRBD1. The V gene's germline CDR1 is SNHLY and CDR2 FYNNEI. The junction had 2 bases not matched to a gene; V was cut back by 4 bases and J by 5 bases. The CDR3 length is 12 residues. The CDR3 bases are TGTGCCAGCAGTGTGGACAGGAACGAGCAGTACTTC. Its translation is CASSVDRNEQYF. Based on the CDR3 plus reference TRBV2 and TRBJ2-7, the full variable domain is EPEVTQTPSHQVTQMGQEVILRCVPISNHLYFYWYRQILGQKVEFLVSFYNNEISEKSEIFDDQFSVERPDGSNFTLKIRSTKLEDSAMYFCASSVDRNEQYFGPGTRLTVT.

The chain is built from TRBV6-5 and TRBJ1-1; D remains ambiguous. Between the trimmed V and J ends, which lost 5 bases and 12 bases, there was a span of 13 bases. The CDR3 contains 11 residues. Germline V gives CDR1 MNHEY, CDR2 SVGAGI. Here the CDR3 reads CASSHDRVPFF. The CDR3 coding sequence is TGTGCCAGCAGTCACGACCGGGTACCTTTCTTT.

This chain joins TRBV11-2 and TRBJ2-1, with 7 nucleotides matching TRBD2. Germline V CDR1 and CDR2: SGHAT, FQNNGV. The CDR3 has 13 residues. Trimming at V came to 8 bases and at J to 2 bases, leaving 3 bases not matched to a gene. The CDR3 sequence is CASGLAAYNEQFF. The CDR3 DNA sequence: TGTGCCAGCGGGCTAGCGGCCTACAATGAGCAGTTCTTC.

This chain uses TRBV18 with TRBJ1-1; 10 nucleotides align to TRBD1. Germline V gives CDR1 KGHSH, CDR2 LQKENI. This CDR3 has 14 residues. Trimming cost V 5 bases and J 4 bases; bases outside gene matches: 4. The CDR3 nucleotides are TGTGCCAGCTCAGACCGGGACAGGGGCACTGAAGCTTTCTTT. It encodes CASSDRDRGTEAFF.

The rearrangement joins TRBV6-1 to TRBJ1-3; the match to TRBD1 covers 7 bases. CDR3 size: 15 residues. The germline V gene has CDR1 MNHNS and CDR2 SASEGT. J was trimmed by 3 bases and V by 7 bases; bases with no gene match: 9. The CDR3 loop is CASMKGADSGNTIYF. The DNA for the CDR3 is TGTGCCAGCATGAAGGGGGCTGACAGTGGAAACACCATATATTTT.